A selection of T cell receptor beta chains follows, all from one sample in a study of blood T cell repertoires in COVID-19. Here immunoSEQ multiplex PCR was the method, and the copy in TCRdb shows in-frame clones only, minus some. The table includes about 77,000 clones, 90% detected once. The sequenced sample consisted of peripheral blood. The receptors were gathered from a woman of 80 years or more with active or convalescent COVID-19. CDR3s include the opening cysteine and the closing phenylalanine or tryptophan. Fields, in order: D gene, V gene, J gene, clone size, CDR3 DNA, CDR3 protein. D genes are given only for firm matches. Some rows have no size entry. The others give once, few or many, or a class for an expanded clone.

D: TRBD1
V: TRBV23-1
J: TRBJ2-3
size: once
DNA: TGCGCCAGCAGCCCCGGGACAGGGGGCGAGGATACGCAGTATTTT
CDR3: CASSPGTGGEDTQYF

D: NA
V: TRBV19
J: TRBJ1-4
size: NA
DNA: TGTGCCAGTACCCCCCAGGGGTCAACTAATGAAAAACTGTTTTTT
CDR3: CASTPQGSTNEKLFF

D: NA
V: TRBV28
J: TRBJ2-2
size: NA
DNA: TGTGCCAGCGTCGCGGGGGCGTCGACCGGGGAGCTGTTTTTT
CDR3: CASVAGASTGELFF

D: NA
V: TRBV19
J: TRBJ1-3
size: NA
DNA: TGTGCCAGTACCCGGGCGACAAGGGGGATCTCTGGAAACACCATATATTTT
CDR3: CASTRATRGISGNTIYF

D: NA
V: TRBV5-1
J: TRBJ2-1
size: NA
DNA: TGCGCCAGCAGCTTAAGGGTAGGGGCCAATGAGCAGTTCTTC
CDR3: CASSLRVGANEQFF

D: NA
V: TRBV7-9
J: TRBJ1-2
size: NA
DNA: TGTGCCAGCAGCAACGCGGTCGACGGCTACACCTTC
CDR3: CASSNAVDGYTF

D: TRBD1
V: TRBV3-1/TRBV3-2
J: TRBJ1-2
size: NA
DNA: TGTGCCAGCAGCCCTGAGGGGGCGCGGATCTATGGCTACACCTTC
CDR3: CASSPEGARIYGYTF

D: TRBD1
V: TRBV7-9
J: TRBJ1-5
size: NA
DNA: TGTGCCAGCAGCTTAGTAGGGACAGGGCATCAGCCCCAGCATTTT
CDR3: CASSLVGTGHQPQHF

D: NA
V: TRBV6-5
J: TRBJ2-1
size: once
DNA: TGTGCCAGCAGCTCCGACAGGTATCAGAACAATGAGCAGTTCTTC
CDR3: CASSSDRYQNNEQFF

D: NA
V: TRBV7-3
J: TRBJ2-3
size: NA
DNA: TGTGCCAGCAGCTTAAGTCCTGGTGGTAGTAGAGATACGCAGTATTTT
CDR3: CASSLSPGGSRDTQYF

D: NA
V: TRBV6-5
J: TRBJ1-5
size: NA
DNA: TGTGCCAGCAGCGCCCGCCGGGGGGCCAATCAGCCCCAGCATTTT
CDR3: CASSARRGANQPQHF

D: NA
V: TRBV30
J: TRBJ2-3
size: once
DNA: TGTGCCTGGAGTGGAGCGCGAGCAGATACGCAGTATTTT
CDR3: CAWSGARADTQYF

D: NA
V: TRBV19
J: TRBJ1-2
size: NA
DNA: TGTGCCAGTAGTATCAATTCGGACCGGGGGGGCTACACCTTC
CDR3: CASSINSDRGGYTF

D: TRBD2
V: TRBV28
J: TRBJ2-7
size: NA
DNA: TGTGCCAGCAGCTCGTCTGGTCGGGGGGGCGTATACGAGCAGTACTTC
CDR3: CASSSSGRGGVYEQYF

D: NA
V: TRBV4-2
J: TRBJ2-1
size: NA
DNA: TGTGCCAGCAGCCAAGATACCGGGTCCAATGAGCAGTTCTTC
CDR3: CASSQDTGSNEQFF

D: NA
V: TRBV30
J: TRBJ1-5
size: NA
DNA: TGTGCCTGGAGTGCCGGTCTACAGCCCCAGCATTTT
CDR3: CAWSAGLQPQHF

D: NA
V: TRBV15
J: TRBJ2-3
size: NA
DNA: TGTGCCACCAGCAGATCCCCCACAGGCACAGATACGCAGTATTTT
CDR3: CATSRSPTGTDTQYF

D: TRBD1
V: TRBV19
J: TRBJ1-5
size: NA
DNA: TGTGCCAGTAGTCTTTACCGACAGGGGCGAGGAGGTCAGCCCCAGCATTTT
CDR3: CASSLYRQGRGGQPQHF

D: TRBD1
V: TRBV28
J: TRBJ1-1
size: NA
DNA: TGTGCCAGCAGTCAACAGGGGGCTCGAACTGAAGCTTTCTTT
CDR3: CASSQQGARTEAFF

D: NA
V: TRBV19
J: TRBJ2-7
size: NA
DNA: TGTGCCAGTAGGGGCCAGACCTACGAGCAGTACTTC
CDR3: CASRGQTYEQYF

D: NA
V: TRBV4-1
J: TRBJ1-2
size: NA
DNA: TGCGCCAGCAGCCCTCCAACCGGGGGGGGCTACACCTTC
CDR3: CASSPPTGGGYTF

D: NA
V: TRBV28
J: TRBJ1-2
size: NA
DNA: TGTGCCAGCAGTTTAGGGAGCCGGGGCTACACCTTC
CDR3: CASSLGSRGYTF

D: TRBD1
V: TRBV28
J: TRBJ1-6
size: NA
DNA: TGTGCCAGCGACAGGGGGATGGGTTCACCCCTCCACTTT
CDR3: CASDRGMGSPLHF

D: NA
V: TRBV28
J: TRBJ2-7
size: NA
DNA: TGTGCCTCGAGCCTGGCGGGCCTCTCCTACGAGCAGTACTTC
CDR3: CASSLAGLSYEQYF

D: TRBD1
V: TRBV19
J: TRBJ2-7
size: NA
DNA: TGTGCCAGTAGCCTCAGGACAGGGGGGTCCTACGAGCAGTACTTC
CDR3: CASSLRTGGSYEQYF

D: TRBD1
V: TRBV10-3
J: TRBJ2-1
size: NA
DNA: TGTGCCATCAGTGAGCCCGACAGGGGACCCGGCTACAATGAGCAGTTCTTC
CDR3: CAISEPDRGPGYNEQFF

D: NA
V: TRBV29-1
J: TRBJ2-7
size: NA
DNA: TGCAGCGCCCGGGACACCATGTGGCAGTACTTC
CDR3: CSARDTMWQYF

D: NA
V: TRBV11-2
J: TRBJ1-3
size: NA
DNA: TGTGCCAGCAGCTTAGACGCGGCCTCTGGAAACACCATATATTTT
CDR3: CASSLDAASGNTIYF

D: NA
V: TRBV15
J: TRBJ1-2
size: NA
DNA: TGTGCCACCAGCGCCGGGACACTTAACTATGGCTACACCTTC
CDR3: CATSAGTLNYGYTF

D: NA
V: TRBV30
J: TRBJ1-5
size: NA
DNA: TGTGCCTGGAGTGCTGACATACAGGGCAATCAGCCCCAGCATTTT
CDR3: CAWSADIQGNQPQHF

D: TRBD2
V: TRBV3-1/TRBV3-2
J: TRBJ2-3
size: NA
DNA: TGTGCCAGCAGCCTGACACTAGCGGGGGGCCGGAAGGGCACAGATACGCAGTATTTT
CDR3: CASSLTLAGGRKGTDTQYF

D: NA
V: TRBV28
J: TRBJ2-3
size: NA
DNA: TGTGCCAGCAGTTTGGGAGGTGTGGATGAGGCGGATACGCAGTATTTT
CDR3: CASSLGGVDEADTQYF

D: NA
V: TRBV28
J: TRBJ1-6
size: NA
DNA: TGTGCCAGCAGGGGCAGGATCTCACCCCTCCACTTT
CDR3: CASRGRISPLHF

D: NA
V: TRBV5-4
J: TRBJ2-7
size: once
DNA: TGTGCCAGCAGCTTGGCGGGTTTAACCTGCGAGCAGTACTTC
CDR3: CASSLAGLTCEQYF

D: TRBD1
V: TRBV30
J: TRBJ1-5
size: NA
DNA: TGTGCCTGGAGTGTACCGGGGACAGGGGGCAATCAGCCCCAGCATTTT
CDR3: CAWSVPGTGGNQPQHF

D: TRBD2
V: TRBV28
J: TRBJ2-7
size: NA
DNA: TGTGCCAGCACCAGTAGCGGGGCCTCCTACGAGCAGTACTTC
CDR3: CASTSSGASYEQYF

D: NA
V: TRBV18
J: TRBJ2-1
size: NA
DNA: TGTGCCAGCTCACTAGCGCAGGGGTATGAGCAGTTCTTC
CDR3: CASSLAQGYEQFF